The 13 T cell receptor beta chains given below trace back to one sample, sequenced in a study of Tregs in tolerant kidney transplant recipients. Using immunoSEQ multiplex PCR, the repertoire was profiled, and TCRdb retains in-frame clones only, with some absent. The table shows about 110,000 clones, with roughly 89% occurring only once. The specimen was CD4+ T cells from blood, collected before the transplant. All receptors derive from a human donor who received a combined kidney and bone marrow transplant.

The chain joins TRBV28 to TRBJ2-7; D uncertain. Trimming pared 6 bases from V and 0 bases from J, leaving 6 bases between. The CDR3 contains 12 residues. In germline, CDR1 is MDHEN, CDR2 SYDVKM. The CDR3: CASRGASYEQYF. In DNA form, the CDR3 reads TGTGCCAGCAGAGGAGCCTCCTACGAGCAGTACTTC.

CDR3 in amino acids: CASSARGRRTGELFF. As DNA, the CDR3 is TGTGCCAGCAGCGCCAGGGGGCGCCGCACCGGGGAGCTGTTTTTT. The rearrangement joins TRBV9 to TRBJ2-2, with 8 bases matching TRBD1. The germline V gene has CDR1 SGDLS and CDR2 YYNGEE. J lost 4 bases, V lost 3 bases, and 5 bases had no gene match. This CDR3 region has 15 residues.

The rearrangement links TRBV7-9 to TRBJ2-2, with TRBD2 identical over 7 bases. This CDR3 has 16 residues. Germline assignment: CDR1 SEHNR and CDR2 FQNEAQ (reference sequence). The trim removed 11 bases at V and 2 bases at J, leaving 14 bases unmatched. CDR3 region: CAARPVGGENTGELFF. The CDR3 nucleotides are TGTGCCGCCCGCCCCGTGGGAGGGGAAAACACCGGGGAGCTGTTTTTT.

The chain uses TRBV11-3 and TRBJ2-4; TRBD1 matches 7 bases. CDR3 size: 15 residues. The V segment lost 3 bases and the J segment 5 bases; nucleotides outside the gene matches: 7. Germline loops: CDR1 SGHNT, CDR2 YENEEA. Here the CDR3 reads CASSLTGYKENIQYF. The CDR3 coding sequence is TGTGCCAGCAGCTTGACAGGGTACAAGGAAAACATTCAGTACTTC.

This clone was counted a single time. CDR3 loop: CASRSRDREHHQPQHF. CDR3 coding DNA: TGTGCCAGTAGAAGCCGGGACAGGGAGCACCATCAGCCCCAGCATTTT. V usage is TRBV19 and J usage is TRBJ1-5; 9 nucleotides match TRBD1. CDR1 is LNHDA, CDR2 SQIVND, per germline (reference sequence). The ends lost 6 bases at V and 5 bases at J; junction bases unmatched: 11. This CDR3 is built from 16 residues.

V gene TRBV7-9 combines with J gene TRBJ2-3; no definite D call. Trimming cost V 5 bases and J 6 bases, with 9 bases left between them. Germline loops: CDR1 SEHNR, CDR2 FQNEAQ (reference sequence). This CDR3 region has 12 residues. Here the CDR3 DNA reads TGTGCCAGCAGCCCGGTGGAGGATACGCAGTATTTT. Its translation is CASSPVEDTQYF.

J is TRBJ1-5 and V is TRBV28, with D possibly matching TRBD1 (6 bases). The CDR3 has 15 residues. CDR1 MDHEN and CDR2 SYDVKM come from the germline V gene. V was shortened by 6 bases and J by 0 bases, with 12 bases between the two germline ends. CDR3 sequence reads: CASRKWTDSNQPQHF. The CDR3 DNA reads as TGTGCCAGCAGAAAATGGACAGATAGCAATCAGCCCCAGCATTTT.

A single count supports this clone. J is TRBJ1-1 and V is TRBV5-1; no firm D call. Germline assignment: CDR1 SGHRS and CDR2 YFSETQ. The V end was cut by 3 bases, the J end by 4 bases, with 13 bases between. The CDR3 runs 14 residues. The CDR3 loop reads CASSSSGSGTEAFF. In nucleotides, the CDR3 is TGCGCCAGCAGCTCGTCGGGGAGTGGCACTGAAGCTTTCTTT.

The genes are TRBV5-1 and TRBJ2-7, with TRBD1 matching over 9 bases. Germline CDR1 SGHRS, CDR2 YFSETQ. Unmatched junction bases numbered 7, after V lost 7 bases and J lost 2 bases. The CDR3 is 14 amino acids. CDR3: CASGGGQGPYEQYF. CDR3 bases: TGCGCCAGCGGTGGGGGACAGGGTCCCTACGAGCAGTACTTC.

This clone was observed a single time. CDR3 loop: CASRPTRDRREDTEAFF. CDR3 coding DNA: TGCGCCAGCAGGCCGACTAGGGACCGCCGGGAGGACACTGAAGCTTTCTTT. The V and J genes are TRBV5-1 and TRBJ1-1; TRBD1 is a possible D gene (5 bases). V lost 5 bases to trimming and J lost 3 bases, with 23 bases between them. In germline, CDR1 is SGHRS, CDR2 YFSETQ. This CDR3 spans 17 amino acids.

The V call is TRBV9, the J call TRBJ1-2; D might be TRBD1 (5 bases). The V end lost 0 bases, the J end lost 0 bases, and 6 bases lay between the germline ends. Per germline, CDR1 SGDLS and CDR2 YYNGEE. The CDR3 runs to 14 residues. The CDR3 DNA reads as TGTGCCAGCAGCGTAGACAGGCCTAACTATGGCTACACCTTC. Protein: CASSVDRPNYGYTF.

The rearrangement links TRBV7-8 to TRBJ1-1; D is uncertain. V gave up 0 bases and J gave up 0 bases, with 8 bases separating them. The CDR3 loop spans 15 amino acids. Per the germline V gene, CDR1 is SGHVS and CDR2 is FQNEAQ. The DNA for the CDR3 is TGTGCCAGCAGCTTAGCTAGCCAGTTGAACACTGAAGCTTTCTTT. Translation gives CASSLASQLNTEAFF.

The CDR3 DNA follows: TGTGCCAGCAGTTACTCTCCGACAGGGGGCTACTATGGCTACACCTTC. Its translation is CASSYSPTGGYYGYTF. The chain employs TRBV6-5 and TRBJ1-2; TRBD1 matches 10 bases. Per germline, CDR1 MNHEY and CDR2 SVGAGI. The CDR3 extends over 16 amino acids. V lost 0 bases to trimming and J lost 3 bases; unmatched junction nucleotides: 4.